This T cell receptor beta chain was observed in a study of cytotoxic CD8 clonotypes in ibrutinib-treated CLL. Study outcomes and limitations: Clonality increased at ibrutinib response and stayed stable in sustained remission. At progression, however, it fell back toward baseline. Circulating CD8+ T-cell counts were tracked by baseline clonality, which exceeded that of age-matched healthy donors.

With respect to this clone: Its antigen remains unknown.

The CDR3 has 13 amino acids. Per the germline V gene, CDR1 is SGHVS and CDR2 is FQNEAQ. The V end lost 3 bases, the J end lost 1 base, and 6 bases lay between the germline ends. Roughly 1.9 micrograms of genomic DNA from cryopreserved PBMCs went into TCR beta libraries. The assay was immunoSEQ multiplex PCR, and TCRdb's table has in-frame clones only and misses some. The sample includes roughly 150,000 clones, more than 65% of them seen just once. This TCR came from a human donor with chronic lymphocytic leukemia. The chain links TRBV7-8 to TRBJ1-1; D remains ambiguous. Sequencing used PBMCs, obtained after 12 months of ibrutinib treatment. This CDR3 reads CASSFRWNTEAFF. Written as DNA, the CDR3 is TGTGCCAGCAGCTTTCGGTGGAACACTGAAGCTTTCTTT.